These T cell receptor beta chains were read from a single sample in a study of identical twins. TCRdb independently ran MiXCR on the 5' RACE reads; one entry per CDR3 protein. The sample contains about 530,000 distinct CDR3 sequences, 12% to 15% of which appear only once. A further study also used this sample, focusing on yellow fever vaccine responses in identical twins.

Material: CD4+ T cells sorted from blood. The source of these receptors is a woman in her late teens or twenties in good health. Both conserved end residues are part of each CDR3. A D gene is named only where the DNA matches it firmly. The size of a clone is reported for some rows only, either as once, few or many, or as a class for expanded clones.

v_call	d_call	clone_size	cdr3_length	j_call	cdr3_nt	cdr3_aa
TRBV6-5	TRBD1	NA	15	TRBJ1-2	TGTGCCAGCAGTTACCAACCGACAGGGCACGGTGGCTACACCTTC	CASSYQPTGHGGYTF
TRBV2	NA	NA	14	TRBJ1-6	TGTGCCAGCAGTGAGGAGGTCGGGGTCTCACCCCTCCACTTT	CASSEEVGVSPLHF
TRBV5-1	TRBD1	NA	17	TRBJ2-1	TGCGCCAGCAGTTATGCCGTAGGGACAGGGAACCCCCCCGAGCAGTTCTTC	CASSYAVGTGNPPEQFF
TRBV7-9	NA	few	14	TRBJ2-3	TGTGCCAGCAGCTTAACCCAGGGATCAGATACGCAGTATTTT	CASSLTQGSDTQYF
TRBV5-1	NA	many	17	TRBJ2-4	TGCGCCAGCAGCTTGGATGCTGCCGGGCTAGCCAAAAACATTCAGTACTTC	CASSLDAAGLAKNIQYF
TRBV7-4	NA	few	14	TRBJ2-1	TGTGCCAGCAGCCGTGGGGGCCCCAACAATGAGCAGTTCTTC	CASSRGGPNNEQFF
TRBV7-2	TRBD2	NA	15	TRBJ2-1	TGTGCCAGCAGCTTAGTAGCGGGAGGGCCGGGTGAGCAGTTCTTC	CASSLVAGGPGEQFF
TRBV4-1	NA	many	16	TRBJ2-1	TGCGCCAGCAGCCAAGTGGACATGATCTCCTACAATGAGCAGTTCTTC	CASSQVDMISYNEQFF
TRBV6-5	NA	NA	15	TRBJ2-3	TGTGCCAGCAGTTACTCGATCCAGAGCACAGATACGCAGTATTTT	CASSYSIQSTDTQYF
TRBV5-1	NA	few	12	TRBJ2-1	TGCGCCAGCAGCGAGGTAAACAATGAGCAGTTCTTC	CASSEVNNEQFF
TRBV29-1	TRBD2	NA	16	TRBJ2-5	TGCAGCGTTGTCCGACTAGCGGGACAGACCCAAGAGACCCAGTACTTC	CSVVRLAGQTQETQYF
TRBV12-3/TRBV12-4	TRBD1	NA	14	TRBJ2-7	TGTGCCAGCAGTTTTGAACAGGGGGCCTACGAGCAGTACTTC	CASSFEQGAYEQYF
TRBV20-1	NA	few	15	TRBJ1-5	TGCAGTGCTAGCCCGCCGGGGGCTCGCAATCAGCCCCAGCATTTT	CSASPPGARNQPQHF
TRBV12-3/TRBV12-4	NA	few	13	TRBJ1-6	TGTGCCAGCACTTACAGCCGAAATTCACCCCTCCACTTT	CASTYSRNSPLHF
TRBV2	TRBD2	NA	17	TRBJ2-1	TGTGCCAGCTGTTTAGCGGAGCCATGGACTAGCGGGGGGAAACAGTTCTTC	CASCLAEPWTSGGKQFF
TRBV4-2	TRBD2	NA	17	TRBJ2-3	TGTGCCAGCAGCCAAGATCGGGCTAGCGGGGGGAGGGATACGCAGTATTTT	CASSQDRASGGRDTQYF
TRBV5-1	NA	few	14	TRBJ2-2	TGCGCCAGCCTCGGGACGGCGAACACCGGGGAGCTGTTTTTT	CASLGTANTGELFF
TRBV28	NA	few	16	TRBJ1-2	TGTGCCAGCAGTACCCAAGGGAGGCAGGAGATCTATGGCTACACCTTC	CASSTQGRQEIYGYTF
TRBV3-1	TRBD1	NA	15	TRBJ1-2	TGTGCCAGCAGCCCCTCCACGGACAGGGGGCATGGCTACACCTTC	CASSPSTDRGHGYTF
TRBV18	NA	NA	13	TRBJ2-2	TGTGCCAGCTCACCACGTGTGGTCGGGGAGCTGTTTTTT	CASSPRVVGELFF
TRBV2	NA	few	13	TRBJ2-1	TGTGCCAGCAATGGCTTGAGCGGGAATGAGCAGTTCTTC	CASNGLSGNEQFF
TRBV27	NA	many	15	TRBJ1-6	TGTGCCAGCAGTCCCAAACAGGGCATTGGTTCACCCCTCCACTTT	CASSPKQGIGSPLHF
TRBV9	NA	few	16	TRBJ2-2	TGTGCCAGCAGCGTGGGGTCCCTAGCCAACACCGGGGAGCTGTTTTTT	CASSVGSLANTGELFF
TRBV20-1	TRBD2	NA	18	TRBJ2-3	TGCAGTGCTAGAGCTTGGACTAGCGGGAGGGGGTTCACAGATACGCAGTATTTT	CSARAWTSGRGFTDTQYF
TRBV15	NA	few	11	TRBJ2-1	TGTGCCACCAGCAGGGACAATGAGCAGTTCTTC	CATSRDNEQFF
TRBV20-1	TRBD1	few	19	TRBJ1-6	TGCAGTGCTAGAGACATCCACTCACAGGGGAGCTCCTATAATTCACCCCTCCACTTT	CSARDIHSQGSSYNSPLHF
TRBV12-3/TRBV12-4	NA	few	13	TRBJ1-2	TGTGCCAGCAGTAGGCAGGGTTATAATGGCTACACCTTC	CASSRQGYNGYTF
TRBV12-3/TRBV12-4	TRBD2	NA	16	TRBJ2-5	TGTGCCAGCAGTTTAATCCTAGCGGGGCCCCAAGAGACCCAGTACTTC	CASSLILAGPQETQYF
TRBV5-5	NA	NA	14	TRBJ2-1	TGTGCCAGCAGCTTGGAGGGCCTAGCGTATGAGCAGTTCTTC	CASSLEGLAYEQFF
TRBV20-1	NA	NA	12	TRBJ1-1	TGCAGTGCTAGAGGACGGTCCACTGAAGCTTTCTTT	CSARGRSTEAFF
TRBV11-2	NA	NA	17	TRBJ2-6	TGTGCCAGCAGCCCTAGATACAGGGAATCTGGGGCCAACGTCCTGACTTTC	CASSPRYRESGANVLTF
TRBV20-1	NA	few	11	TRBJ1-3	TGCAGTGCTTTCTCTGGAAACACCATATATTTT	CSAFSGNTIYF
TRBV2	NA	few	12	TRBJ2-1	TGTGCCAGCAGATACAGTGGGAATGAGCAGTTCTTC	CASRYSGNEQFF
TRBV24-1	TRBD2	NA	16	TRBJ2-1	TGTGCCACCAGTGATAGTATAGCGGGGGGTTACAATGAGCAGTTCTTC	CATSDSIAGGYNEQFF
TRBV12-3/TRBV12-4	TRBD2	NA	14	TRBJ2-2	TGTGCCAGCCGAGGGCGGGGGGTCACCGGGGAGCTGTTTTTT	CASRGRGVTGELFF
TRBV7-8	TRBD2	NA	15	TRBJ2-3	TGTGCCAGCCGGCGGGGGGGTCCAAGCACAGATACGCAGTATTTT	CASRRGGPSTDTQYF
TRBV6-5	NA	NA	15	TRBJ2-3	TGTGCCAGCAGTTCCATCAGGGGAAGCACAGATACGCAGTATTTT	CASSSIRGSTDTQYF
TRBV9	TRBD2	few	18	TRBJ2-1	TGTGCCAGCAGCGTAGAGGAGCCGGGACTAGCGAGCTACAATGAGCAGTTCTTC	CASSVEEPGLASYNEQFF
TRBV29-1	NA	many	14	TRBJ2-7	TGCAGCGCCCGCCCAGGGACCGGCTCCTACGAGCAGTACTTC	CSARPGTGSYEQYF
TRBV29-1	NA	NA	13	TRBJ1-1	TGCAGCGTTGAACGGACCGTTGCCACTGAAGCTTTCTTT	CSVERTVATEAFF
TRBV10-3	NA	few	12	TRBJ1-2	TGTGCCATCAGCGGACCCAACTATGGCTACACCTTC	CAISGPNYGYTF
TRBV7-8	TRBD1	NA	16	TRBJ2-6	TGTGCCAGCAGACTGGGGACAGTCTCTGGGGCCAACGTCCTGACTTTC	CASRLGTVSGANVLTF
TRBV5-1	NA	few	14	TRBJ2-5	TGCGCCAGCAGCTTGGCCCCGGGAGAGGAGACCCAGTACTTC	CASSLAPGEETQYF
TRBV5-1	TRBD2	few	16	TRBJ2-1	TGCGCCAGCAGCTTTAACGGGCGGGGGGGGCGTGATGAGCAGTTCTTC	CASSFNGRGGRDEQFF
TRBV12-3/TRBV12-4	TRBD1	few	16	TRBJ1-1	TGTGCCAGCATGCCACGACAGGGGGGTTTAGGCACTGAAGCTTTCTTT	CASMPRQGGLGTEAFF
TRBV2	NA	few	15	TRBJ2-3	TGTGCCAGCAGGTCCGGTGGGGGTGGTGAAGATACGCAGTATTTT	CASRSGGGGEDTQYF
TRBV24-1	NA	NA	16	TRBJ2-6	TGTGCCACCAGTGATGTCGACAGATCTGGGACCAACGTCCTGACTTTC	CATSDVDRSGTNVLTF
TRBV11-3	NA	few	16	TRBJ2-3	TGTGCCAGCAGCTTAGCTGGGGGTTTAATTAAGGATACGCAGTATTTT	CASSLAGGLIKDTQYF
TRBV7-3	NA	few	14	TRBJ2-3	TGTGCCAGCAGCTTAAAGGTCTTTCCAGATACGCAGTATTTT	CASSLKVFPDTQYF
TRBV7-9	NA	NA	15	TRBJ2-1	TGTGCCAGCAGCTTAGAGGGGTACTCCTACAATGAGCAGTTCTTC	CASSLEGYSYNEQFF
TRBV20-1	NA	few	12	TRBJ1-2	TGCAGTGCTAGCACCGCTAACTATGGCTACACCTTC	CSASTANYGYTF